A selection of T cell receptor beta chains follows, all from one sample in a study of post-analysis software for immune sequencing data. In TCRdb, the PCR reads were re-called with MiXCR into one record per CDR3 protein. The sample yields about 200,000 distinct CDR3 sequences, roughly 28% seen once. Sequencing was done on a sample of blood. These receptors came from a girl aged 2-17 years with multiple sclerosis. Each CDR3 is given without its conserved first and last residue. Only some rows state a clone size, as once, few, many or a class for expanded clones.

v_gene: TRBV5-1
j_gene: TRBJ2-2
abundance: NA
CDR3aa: ASSSDGANTGELF

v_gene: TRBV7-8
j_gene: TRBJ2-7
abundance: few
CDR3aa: ASSHIGGPYEQY

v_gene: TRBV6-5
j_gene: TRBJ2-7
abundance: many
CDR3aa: ASSSDRAYEQY

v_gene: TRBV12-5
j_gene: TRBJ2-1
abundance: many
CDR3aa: ASGFRGGLENEQF

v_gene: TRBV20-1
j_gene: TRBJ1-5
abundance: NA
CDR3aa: SAGQGRNQPQH

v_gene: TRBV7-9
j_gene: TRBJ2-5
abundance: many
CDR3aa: ASSTAGTGQETQY

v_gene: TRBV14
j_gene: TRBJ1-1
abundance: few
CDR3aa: ASSLQNTEAF

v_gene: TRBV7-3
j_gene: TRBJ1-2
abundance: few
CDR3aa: ASSLDGLVYGYT

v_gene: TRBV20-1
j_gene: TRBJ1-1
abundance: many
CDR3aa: SAPGQGGTEAF

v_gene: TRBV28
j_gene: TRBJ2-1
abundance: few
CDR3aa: ASSPSGLAFNEQF

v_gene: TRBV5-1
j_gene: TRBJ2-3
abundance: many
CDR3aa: ASSSRRGDTDTQY

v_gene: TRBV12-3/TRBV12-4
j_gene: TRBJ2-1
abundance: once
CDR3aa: ASSLGTPNNEQF

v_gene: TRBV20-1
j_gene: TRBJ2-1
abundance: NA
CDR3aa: SAHAELGDEQF

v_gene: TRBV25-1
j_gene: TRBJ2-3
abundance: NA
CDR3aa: ASSAWSGGKTDTQY

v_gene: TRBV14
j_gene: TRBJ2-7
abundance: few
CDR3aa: ASSQRTSRPEQY

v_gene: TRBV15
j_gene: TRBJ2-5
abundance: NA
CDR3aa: ATSRLREGGIGETQY

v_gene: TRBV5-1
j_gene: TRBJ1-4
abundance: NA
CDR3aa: ASSLEPNEKLF

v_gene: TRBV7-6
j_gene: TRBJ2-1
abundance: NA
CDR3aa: ASSLWGPYNERF

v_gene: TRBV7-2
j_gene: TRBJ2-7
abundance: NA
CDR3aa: ASSPSRTAYEQY

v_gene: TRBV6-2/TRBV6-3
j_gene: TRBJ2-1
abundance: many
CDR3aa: ASSSPGSGRNNEQF

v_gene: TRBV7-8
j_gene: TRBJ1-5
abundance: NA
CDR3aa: ASSRGAGSSQPQH

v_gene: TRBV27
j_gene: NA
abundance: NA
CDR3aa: ASSCSAGGPHEQY

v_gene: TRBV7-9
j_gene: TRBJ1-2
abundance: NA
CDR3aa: ASSLGIGPTYSGYT

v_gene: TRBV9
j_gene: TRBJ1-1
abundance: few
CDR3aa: ASSVGPNRANTEAF

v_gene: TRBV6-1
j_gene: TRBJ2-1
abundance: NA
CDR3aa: ASSAPSWVSYNEQF

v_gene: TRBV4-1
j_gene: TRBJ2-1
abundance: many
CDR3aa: ASSQVQGVKF

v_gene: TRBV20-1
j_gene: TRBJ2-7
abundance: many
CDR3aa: SAEHRGRGYEQY

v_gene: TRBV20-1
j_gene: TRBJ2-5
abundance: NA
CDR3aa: SARAPGSIETQY

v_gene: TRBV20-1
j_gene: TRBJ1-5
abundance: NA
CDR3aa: SARDPRQDDQPQH

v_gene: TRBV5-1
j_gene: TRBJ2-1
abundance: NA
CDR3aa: ASSLGSGSYNELF

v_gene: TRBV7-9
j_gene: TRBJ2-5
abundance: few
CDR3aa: ASSPVTDLLDEQY

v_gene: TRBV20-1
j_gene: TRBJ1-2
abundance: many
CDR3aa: SARVTPGGAYYGYT

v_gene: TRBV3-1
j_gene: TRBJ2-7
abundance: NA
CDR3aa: ASSQAVGLAFEQY

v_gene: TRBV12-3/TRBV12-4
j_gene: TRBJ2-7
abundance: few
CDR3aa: ASARDRSYEQY

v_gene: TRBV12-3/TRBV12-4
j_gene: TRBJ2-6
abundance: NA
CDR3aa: ASSLGLGLHGANVLT

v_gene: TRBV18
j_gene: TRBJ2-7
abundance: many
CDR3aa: ASSPPGRGRYEQY

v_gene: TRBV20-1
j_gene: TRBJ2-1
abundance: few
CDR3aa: SVNSGRPYNEQF

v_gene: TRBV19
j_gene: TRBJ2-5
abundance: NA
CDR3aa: ASSLWLGQETQY

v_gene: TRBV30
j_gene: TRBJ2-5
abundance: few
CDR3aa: AWRARGGKETQY

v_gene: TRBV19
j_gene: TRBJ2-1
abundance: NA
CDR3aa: ASSTPAYNEQF

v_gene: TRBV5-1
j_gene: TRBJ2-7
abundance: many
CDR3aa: ASSLPDSYEQY

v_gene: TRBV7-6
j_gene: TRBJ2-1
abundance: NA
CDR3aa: ASSAPPNEQF

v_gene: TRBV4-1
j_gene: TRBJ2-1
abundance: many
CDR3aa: ASSQGLAHLSYNEQF

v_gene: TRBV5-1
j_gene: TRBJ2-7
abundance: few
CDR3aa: ASSPMDRAGEQY

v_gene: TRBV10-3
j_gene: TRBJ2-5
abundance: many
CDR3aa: AISESSGSETQY

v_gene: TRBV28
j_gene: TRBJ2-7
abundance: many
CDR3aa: ASSLGAANSYEQY

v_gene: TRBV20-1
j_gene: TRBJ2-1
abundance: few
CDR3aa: SARNPQRGNEQF

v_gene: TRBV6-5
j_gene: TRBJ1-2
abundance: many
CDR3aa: ASSRQGAHYGYT

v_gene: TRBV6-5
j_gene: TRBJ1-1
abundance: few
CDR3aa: ASTPGRGNTEAF

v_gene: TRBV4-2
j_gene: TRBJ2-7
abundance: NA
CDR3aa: ASSQEPISGVLGEQY

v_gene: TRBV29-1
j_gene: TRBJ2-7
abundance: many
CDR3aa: SVRAMKGSSYEQY

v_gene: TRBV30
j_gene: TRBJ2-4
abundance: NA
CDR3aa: AWSPGTGEENIQY

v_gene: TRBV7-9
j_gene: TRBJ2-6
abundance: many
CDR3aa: ASSLVPLSGANVLT

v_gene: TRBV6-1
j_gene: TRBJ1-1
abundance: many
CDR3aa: ASRTTGGNTEAF